Detailed here is one T cell receptor (beta chain). Its antigen is unidentified. The sample belongs to a study of CD8+ T cells in alopecia areata. Study as a whole: Dosing with tofacitinib proceeded for 6 to 18 months, followed by 6 months off drug. Findings and limits, study-wide: TCRs were shared less clearly across patients than in mice, possibly for HLA-related reasons. Resident alphabeta T-cell populations of normal skin are likewise subject to sequencing in scalp samples.

CDR1 is SEHNR and CDR2 is FQNEAQ in the germline V gene (reference sequence). The CDR3 spans 15 residues. Germline trimming cut 2 bases from V and 4 bases from J; bases unmatched to any gene: 5. As the sequencing template, cDNA was produced by extracting RNA and reverse transcribing it. Measured with immunoSEQ multiplex PCR; TCRdb has only the in-frame clones, and not every one. In the table there are around 140,000 clones, approximately 50% of which are singletons. The source of this sequence is a human donor with alopecia areata. Sequenced here: CD4+ T cells sorted from blood, sampled at week 0. J is TRBJ2-7 and V is TRBV7-9; TRBD2 aligns across 10 bases. The CDR3 spells CASSLYLAGEYEQYF. CDR3 sequence (DNA): TGTGCCAGCAGCTTATATCTAGCGGGAGAGTACGAGCAGTACTTC. Looking up the rest from reference TRBV7-9 and TRBJ2-7 gives the full variable domain: DTGVSQNPRHKITKRGQNVTFRCDPISEHNRLYWYRQTLGQGPEFLTYFQNEAQLEKSRLLSDRFSAERPKGSFSTLEIQRTEQGDSAMYLCASSLYLAGEYEQYFGPGTRLTVT.